These T cell receptor beta chains were read from a single sample in a study of CD8 T cells in ankylosing spondylitis. One entry per CDR3 protein, called by TCRdb with MiXCR from the 5' RACE reads. This table has about 220,000 distinct CDR3 sequences, around 17% appearing once. The sequenced sample was blood, either unsorted or a sorted T cell fraction (not recorded which). These receptors were collected from a male donor with ankylosing spondylitis. The conserved cysteine and the conserved F or W are not part of the CDR3 here. Size is omitted from some rows. Given values are once, few, many or a class for expanded clones.

j_gene	v_gene	abundance	CDR3aa
TRBJ2-1	TRBV10-1	.	ASSEYRWNEQF
TRBJ2-5	TRBV5-6	few	ASSSLAGQGETQY
TRBJ2-1	TRBV2	few	ASSILGEQF
TRBJ2-3	TRBV6-1	few	ASRLTEYSTDTQY
TRBJ2-1	TRBV11-2	.	ASSQTSYNEQF
TRBJ1-2	TRBV5-1	.	ASSAWGETNYGYT
TRBJ1-5	TRBV10-3	few	AISPSASNQPQH
TRBJ2-2	TRBV20-1	.	SARSLAGDTGELF
TRBJ2-1	TRBV6-1	.	ASSETSGRFNEQF
TRBJ2-1	TRBV14	few	ASSQQGLAAYNEQF
TRBJ2-7	TRBV7-8	.	ASSLFLDSGTYEQY
TRBJ1-2	TRBV9	few	ASSPFRSSTYGYT
TRBJ1-2	TRBV7-9	few	ASRHSTGGVDGYT
TRBJ2-2	TRBV20-1	.	SAGSGTDTGELF
TRBJ1-1	TRBV7-6	.	ASLGGGEAF
TRBJ2-1	TRBV7-9	.	ASSFDGNNEQF
TRBJ1-1	TRBV29-1	.	SVEWQLNTEAF
TRBJ2-2	TRBV12-3/TRBV12-4	few	ASSLGFVGEMDGELF
TRBJ2-7	TRBV27	few	ASGYRAGGLYEQY
TRBJ1-5	TRBV7-6	few	ASSLGVMGGNQPQH
TRBJ2-2	TRBV5-4	.	ASSHQQGVLDTGELF
TRBJ2-1	TRBV6-1	few	ASSDHGGLGSYNEQF
TRBJ2-7	TRBV4-3	.	ASSQDIPSREQY
TRBJ1-1	TRBV25-1	.	ASSWGHTEAF
TRBJ2-5	TRBV11-2	.	ASSLVANQETQY